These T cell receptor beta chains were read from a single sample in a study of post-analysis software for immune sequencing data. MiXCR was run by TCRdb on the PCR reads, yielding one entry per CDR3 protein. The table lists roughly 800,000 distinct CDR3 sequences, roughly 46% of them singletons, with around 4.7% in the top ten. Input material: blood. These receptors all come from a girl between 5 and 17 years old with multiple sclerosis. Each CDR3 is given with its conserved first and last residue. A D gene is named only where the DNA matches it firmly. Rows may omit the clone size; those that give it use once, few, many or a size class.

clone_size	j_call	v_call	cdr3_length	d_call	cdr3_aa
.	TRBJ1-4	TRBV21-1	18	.	CASSKAWGTPATNEKLFF
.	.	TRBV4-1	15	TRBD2	CASSQERAGVYEQYF
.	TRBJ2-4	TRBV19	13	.	CASSIGPSGEQYF
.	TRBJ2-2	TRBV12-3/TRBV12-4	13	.	CASSFSLTGELFF
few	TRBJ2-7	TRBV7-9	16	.	CASSFLDKRRPYEQYF
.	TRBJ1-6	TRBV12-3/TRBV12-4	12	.	CASSSRGLPLHF
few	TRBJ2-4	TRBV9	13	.	CASSEGTQGRQYF
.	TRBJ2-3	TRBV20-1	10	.	CSARQNTQYF
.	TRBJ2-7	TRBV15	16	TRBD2	CATSSERLAASYGQYF
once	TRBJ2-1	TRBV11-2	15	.	CAGSLGIGVGNEQFF
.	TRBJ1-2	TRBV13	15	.	CASSGRRRETYGYTF
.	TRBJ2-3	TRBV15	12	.	CATSFRTDTQYF
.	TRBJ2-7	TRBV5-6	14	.	CASSTSWTAYEQYF
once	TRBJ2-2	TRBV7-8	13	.	CASRGQSRWELFF
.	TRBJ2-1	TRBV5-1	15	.	CASSLSRADYNEQFF
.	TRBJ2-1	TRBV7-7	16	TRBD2	CASSARTSGRMYEQFF
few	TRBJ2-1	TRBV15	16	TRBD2	CATSRDSGGSYNEQFF
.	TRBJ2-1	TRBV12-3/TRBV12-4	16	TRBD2	CASTRLAGALYNEQFF
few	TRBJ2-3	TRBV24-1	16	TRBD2	CATSDPGGLVTDTQYF
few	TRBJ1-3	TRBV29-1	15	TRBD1	CSAYAGGTAGNTIYF
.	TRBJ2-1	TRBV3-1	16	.	CASSPSTSRGVNEQFF
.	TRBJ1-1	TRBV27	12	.	CASSLGDGRSFF
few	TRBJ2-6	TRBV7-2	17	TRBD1	CASSSGQLFSGANVLTF
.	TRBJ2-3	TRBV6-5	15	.	CASSYTGTGTDTQYF
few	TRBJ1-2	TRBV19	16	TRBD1	CASSTNRGLDEYGYTF
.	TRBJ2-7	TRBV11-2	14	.	CASRLETASYEQYF
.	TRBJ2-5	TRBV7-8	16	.	CASSGQWDGGQETQYF
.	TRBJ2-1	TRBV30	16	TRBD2	CAWRGMSAGGYNEQFF
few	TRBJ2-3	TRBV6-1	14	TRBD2	CASSESGRGDTQYF
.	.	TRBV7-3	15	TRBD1	CASSLGTGGWETQYF
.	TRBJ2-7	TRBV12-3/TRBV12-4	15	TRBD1	CASSYSGTGLDEQYF
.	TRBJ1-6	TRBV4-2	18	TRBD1	CASSPKGTGGSYNSPLHF
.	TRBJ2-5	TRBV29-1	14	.	CSVEDYVGGETQYF
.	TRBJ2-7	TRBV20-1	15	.	CSARDRGTSTYEQYF
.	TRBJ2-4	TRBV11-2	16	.	CASSLLGWGGGNIQYF
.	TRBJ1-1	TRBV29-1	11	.	CSVEWVTEAFF
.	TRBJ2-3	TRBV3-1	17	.	CASSRPIGRARSDTQYF
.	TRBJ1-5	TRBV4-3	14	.	CASSQDLAAQPQHF
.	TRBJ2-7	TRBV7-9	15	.	CASSLIVGGTYEQYF
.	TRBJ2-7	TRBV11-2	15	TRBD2	CASSLGTSGFYEQYF